The present T cell receptor (beta chain) was sequenced within a study of cytomegalovirus exposure and HLA in healthy donors. The CDR3 is made up of 16 amino acids. Germline V lookup: CDR1 MNHEY, CDR2 SVGAGI. For this clone: The antigen is undetermined. At one end the junction does not follow the germline gene, possibly because of a read error.

The study, taken as a whole, reports: The study found most TCR sequences rare, yet found some public TCRs in many donors.

Primers included in the PCR were 60 Vbeta and 13 Jbeta primers. TCRdb keeps only in-frame clones here, not all; method: immunoSEQ multiplex PCR. The sample contains some 100,000 clones, 74% of which appear only once. What was sequenced was PBMCs. This receptor was obtained from a human donor in good health. The rearrangement uses TRBV6-5 and TRBJ2-6; D is possibly TRBD2 (7 bases). CDR3 nucleotides: TGTGCCAGCAGTTACTCGAGGGTTGCGGGGGCCAACGTCCCGACTTTC. It translates to CASSYSRVAGANVPTF.